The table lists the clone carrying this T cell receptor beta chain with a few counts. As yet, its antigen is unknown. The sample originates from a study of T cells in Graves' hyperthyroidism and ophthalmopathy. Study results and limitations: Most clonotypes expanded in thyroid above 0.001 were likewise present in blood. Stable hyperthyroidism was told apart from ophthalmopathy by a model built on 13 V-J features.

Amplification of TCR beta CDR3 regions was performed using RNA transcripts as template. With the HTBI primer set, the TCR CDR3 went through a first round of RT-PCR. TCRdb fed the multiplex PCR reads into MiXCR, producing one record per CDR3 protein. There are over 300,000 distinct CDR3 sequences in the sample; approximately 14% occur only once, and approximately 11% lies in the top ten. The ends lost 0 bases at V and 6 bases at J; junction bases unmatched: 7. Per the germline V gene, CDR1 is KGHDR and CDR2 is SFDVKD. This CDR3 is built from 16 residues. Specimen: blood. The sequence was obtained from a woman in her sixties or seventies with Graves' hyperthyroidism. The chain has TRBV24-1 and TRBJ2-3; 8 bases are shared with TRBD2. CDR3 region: CATSDLTGRASDTQYF. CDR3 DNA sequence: TGTGCCACCAGTGATTTGACCGGGAGGGCCTCCGATACGCAGTATTTT.